This T cell receptor (beta chain) came from a study of blood T cell repertoires in COVID-19. Study details: T cells, B-cell-depleted T cells, or PBMCs provided the cDNA or gDNA that served as material.

Profiling relied on immunoSEQ multiplex PCR, and the TCRdb table lists in-frame clones only, not all of them. The sample consists of about 310,000 clones, roughly 89% of them appearing once. Cohort placement rested on clinical history that participants reported themselves. CDR1 and CDR2 from the germline V gene are SQVTM and ANQGSEA. V was pared by 7 bases and J by 5 bases, with 11 bases of the junction left unmatched. This CDR3 has 14 residues. Input material: PBMCs or T cells enriched from blood (not recorded which). This chain uses TRBV29-1 with TRBJ1-1; 9 positions match TRBD1. The sequence was obtained from a woman between 18 and 29 years old with acute COVID-19. This chain's CDR3 is CSARGQGGRTEAFF. CDR3 nucleotide sequence: TGCAGCGCCCGGGGACAGGGAGGAAGGACTGAAGCTTTCTTT.